These T cell receptor beta chains were read from a single sample in a study of cytomegalovirus exposure and HLA in healthy donors. Libraries were prepared by immunoSEQ multiplex PCR; TCRdb keeps only in-frame clonotypes and omits some of them. The sample includes around 90,000 clones, approximately 56% of them seen just once. The sequenced sample was PBMCs. The source is a woman aged 30 to 39 in good health and CMV-seropositive. Both conserved end residues are part of each CDR3. The D gene is left open where the match is weak. Clone size is not always given. Where it is, it says once, few, many or a class for expanded clones.

CDR3 protein	CDR3 DNA	V gene	J gene	D gene	clone size
CASSPQGIYEQYF	TGTGCCAGCAGCCCCCAGGGGATCTACGAGCAGTACTTC	TRBV7-9	TRBJ2-7	NA	NA
CASSPTSGVPNEQFF	TGTGCCAGCAGTCCAACTAGCGGGGTACCTAATGAGCAGTTCTTC	TRBV7-2	TRBJ2-1	TRBD2	NA
CASSPMLAGWETQYF	TGCGCCAGCAGCCCCATGCTCGCGGGATGGGAGACCCAGTACTTC	TRBV4-3	TRBJ2-5	NA	NA
CASSYLGPRYSGANVLTF	TGTGCCAGCAGCTATTTGGGCCCTCGGTATTCTGGGGCCAACGTCCTGACTTTC	TRBV7-9	TRBJ2-6	NA	NA
CASSLPTSNYGHTF	TGTGCCAGCAGCTTACCAACCTCCAACTATGGCCACACCTTC	TRBV7-9	TRBJ1-2	NA	NA
CASSSGLVNEQFF	TGTGCCAGCAGTTCCGGACTAGTCAATGAGCAGTTCTTC	TRBV6-5	TRBJ2-1	TRBD2	few
CSVDTVNTEAFF	TGCAGCGTGGACACGGTGAACACTGAAGCTTTCTTT	TRBV29-1	TRBJ1-1	NA	NA
CASTFRGGPTDTQYF	TGTGCCAGCACTTTTCGGGGGGGGCCCACAGATACGCAGTATTTT	TRBV27	TRBJ2-3	TRBD2	NA
CASSGFGTGGYNYGYTF	TGTGCCAGCAGCGGATTTGGGACAGGGGGCTATAACTATGGCTACACCTTC	TRBV11-2	TRBJ1-2	TRBD1	NA
CATRVPGVTDTQYF	TGTGCCACCCGAGTGCCCGGGGTGACAGATACGCAGTATTTT	TRBV6-1	TRBJ2-3	NA	NA
CASSVDHSSSYEQYF	TGTGCCAGCAGCGTAGATCATAGTAGCTCCTACGAGCAGTACTTC	TRBV9	TRBJ2-7	NA	NA
CASSALAGFTDTQYF	TGTGCCAGCAGCGCACTAGCGGGTTTCACAGATACGCAGTATTTT	TRBV7-9	TRBJ2-3	TRBD2	NA
CASSVTGGSEQYF	TGTGCCAGCAGTGTTACAGGGGGCTCCGAGCAGTACTTC	TRBV2	TRBJ2-7	TRBD1	NA
CASSRETGTRNTIYF	TGTGCCAGCAGCCGAGAGACAGGGACCCGAAACACCATATATTTT	TRBV4-2	TRBJ1-3	TRBD1	NA
CASSPPPDFRGETQYF	TGTGCCAGCAGTCCTCCCCCGGACTTCCGGGGAGAGACCCAGTACTTC	TRBV6-6	TRBJ2-5	NA	NA
CASQLFTEAFF	TGTGCCAGCCAGTTATTCACTGAAGCTTTCTTT	TRBV2	TRBJ1-1	NA	NA
CASSGGTSTYNEQFF	TGTGCCAGCAGCGGCGGGACTAGCACCTACAATGAGCAGTTCTTC	TRBV7-7	TRBJ2-1	TRBD2	NA
CASKAQGIPPGSANYGYTF	TGTGCCAGCAAGGCACAGGGAATTCCGCCCGGCTCGGCCAACTATGGCTACACCTTC	TRBV28	TRBJ1-2	NA	few
CASSTFSGVRETQYF	TGTGCCAGCAGCACATTTAGCGGGGTGCGAGAGACCCAGTACTTC	TRBV7-2	TRBJ2-5	TRBD2	NA
CATSKQGISEKLFF	TGTGCCACCAGCAAACAGGGAATAAGTGAAAAACTGTTTTTT	TRBV15	TRBJ1-4	NA	NA
CASSLDGQLNSPLHF	TGCGCCAGCAGCTTGGACGGACAGCTTAATTCACCCCTCCACTTT	TRBV5-1	TRBJ1-6	NA	NA
CASRQGGDTQYF	TGTGCCAGCAGACAGGGGGGAGATACGCAGTATTTT	TRBV2	TRBJ2-3	TRBD1	NA
CASSRGTGYDGYTF	TGTGCCAGCAGCCGCGGGACAGGGTACGATGGCTACACCTTC	TRBV7-3	TRBJ1-2	TRBD1	NA
CASSLAPSQTQSKQFF	TGTGCCAGCAGCTTAGCCCCCAGTCAGACACAATCGAAGCAGTTCTTC	TRBV11-2	TRBJ2-1	NA	NA
CASSLAAGVTNTEAFF	TGCGCCAGCAGCTTGGCGGCAGGGGTAACTAACACTGAAGCTTTCTTT	TRBV5-1	TRBJ1-1	NA	NA
CASSPGGASGVLEQYF	TGCGCCAGCAGCCCCGGAGGGGCCTCGGGCGTACTCGAACAGTACTTC	TRBV5-1	TRBJ2-7	NA	NA